This TCR beta chain was sequenced during a study of cytomegalovirus exposure and HLA in healthy donors. The V gene's germline CDR1 is PRHDT and CDR2 FYEKMQ (reference sequence). The CDR3 loop spans 18 amino acids. Trimming removed 5 bases at V and 0 bases at J, with 20 bases between. Worth noting for this clone: The antigen remains unidentified.

Points from the study as a whole: The listing of some 170 TCR beta chains classed them as cytomegalovirus-associated.

Primers included in the PCR were 60 Vbeta and 13 Jbeta primers. In the study's own analysis: Later work found 80 million to 85 million unique TCR beta chains, with 9.5 million to 11 million shared. Clones were read by immunoSEQ multiplex PCR, and TCRdb kept only the in-frame ones, dropping some. The DNA was the basis for D and trimming; V, J and clone size are from that table. The sample consists of around 300,000 clones, 70% to 90% of them appearing once. The sequenced sample was PBMCs. The rearrangement uses TRBV13 and TRBJ2-1; TRBD2 is a possible D gene (7 bases). This TCR was recovered from a woman aged 18 to 35 in good health and CMV-seronegative. CDR3 DNA: TGTGCCAGCAGCGAAATTCCGGGCCGGGGGGCCTCCTACAATGAGCAGTTCTTC. Translating gives CASSEIPGRGASYNEQFF.